These T cell receptor beta chains were read from a single sample in a study of shared clonotypes between healthy human individuals. TCRdb keeps only in-frame clones here, not all; method: immunoSEQ multiplex PCR. The repertoire holds about 2.3 million clones, with roughly 92% as singletons. The material sequenced was naive CD4+ T cells from PBMCs. The source is a man aged 18 to 30 in good health. Some clones in this sample may be carry-over from other donors' samples. The CDR3 runs from the conserved cysteine through the conserved F or W. D genes are given only for firm matches. Rows may omit the clone size; those that give it use once, few, many or a size class.

v_call	clone_size	j_call	d_call	cdr3_nt	cdr3_aa
TRBV28	-	TRBJ2-1	TRBD2	TGTGCCAGCAGTAACACTAGCGGGAGACGGGCTGAGCAGTTCTTC	CASSNTSGRRAEQFF
TRBV5-1	few	TRBJ2-1	-	TGCGCCAGCAGCTTGGTAGCGGACTCCTACAATGAGCAGTTCTTC	CASSLVADSYNEQFF
TRBV29-1	-	TRBJ2-5	-	TGCAGCGTGGCCACAGTCCAAGAGACCCAGTACTTC	CSVATVQETQYF
TRBV6-4	-	TRBJ1-2	-	TGTGCCAGCAGGGACAGCTATGGCTACACCTTC	CASRDSYGYTF
TRBV28	-	TRBJ2-7	-	TGTGCCAGCAGTTTTTGGGGGTCCGCCGGTGGGGAGCAGTACTTC	CASSFWGSAGGEQYF
TRBV6-6	-	TRBJ1-2	TRBD1	TGTGCCAGCAGGGGACAGAAACAGCAGACTAACTATGGCTACACCTTC	CASRGQKQQTNYGYTF
TRBV5-1	-	TRBJ2-1	TRBD2	TGCGCCAGCAGCTTGCAACTAGCGGGAGTTAATGAGCAGTTCTTC	CASSLQLAGVNEQFF
TRBV30	-	TRBJ1-1	-	TGTGCCTGGACTGGGTATGGGGGCATGCTCACTGAAGCTTTCTTT	CAWTGYGGMLTEAFF
TRBV2	-	TRBJ2-7	-	TGTGCCAGCAGGTGGGACGGCTCCTACGAGCAGTACTTC	CASRWDGSYEQYF
TRBV6-1	few	TRBJ1-1	-	TGTGCCACCTTCAGGGCCATGAACACTGAAGCTTTCTTT	CATFRAMNTEAFF
TRBV7-2	-	TRBJ2-7	-	TGTGCCAGCAGCTTAGCAGCGCCCAAAACAGGGACCTACGAGCAGTACTTC	CASSLAAPKTGTYEQYF
TRBV25-1	-	TRBJ1-2	-	TGTGCCAGCAGTGAAATCGGGGCGGGGGGAGGCTACACCTTC	CASSEIGAGGGYTF
TRBV11-3	-	TRBJ1-5	-	TGTGCCAGCAGCATTTCGGGCCTTAGCAATCAGCCCCAGCATTTT	CASSISGLSNQPQHF
TRBV19	-	TRBJ2-7	-	TGTGCCAGTACCCCCGGGGCGGTCGAGCAGTACTTC	CASTPGAVEQYF
TRBV5-4	-	TRBJ2-3	TRBD1	TGTGCCAGCAGCTTGGAGTCCTCCCGGGGACAGGGCGCAGATACGCAGTATTTT	CASSLESSRGQGADTQYF
TRBV28	-	TRBJ1-1	-	TGTGCCAGCAGGGGGGCATACACTGAAGCTTTCTTT	CASRGAYTEAFF
TRBV9	-	TRBJ2-5	-	TGTGCCAGCAGCGTAAGGGGGGTCCCGACGGAGACCCAGTACTTC	CASSVRGVPTETQYF
TRBV29-1	-	TRBJ2-1	-	TGCAGCGTTGAAGATTTGGCTGGGAATGAGCAGTTCTTC	CSVEDLAGNEQFF
TRBV7-3	-	TRBJ2-7	TRBD1	TGTGCCAGCAGCCACTCGGGACAGGGTGCCTACGAGCAGTACTTC	CASSHSGQGAYEQYF
TRBV18	-	TRBJ2-2	TRBD1	TGTGCCAGCTCACCCTCGATACAGGGGGCGAACACCGGGGAGCTGTTTTTT	CASSPSIQGANTGELFF
TRBV5-1	-	TRBJ2-1	TRBD2	TGCGCCAGTAATCCCGGGACTAGCTACAATGAGCAGTTCTTC	CASNPGTSYNEQFF
TRBV18	-	TRBJ1-1	-	TGTGCCAGCTTGATTGTAATTGGGGGGGCTGAAGCTTTCTTT	CASLIVIGGAEAFF
TRBV21-1	-	TRBJ2-3	-	TGTGCCAGCAGCAAAGGAGGCGGGAGGGCAACAGATACGCAGTATTTT	CASSKGGGRATDTQYF
TRBV9	-	TRBJ1-5	TRBD1	TGTGCCAGCAGCGTAACTCGACAGGGATTCCCTTTGAGCAATCAGCCCCAGCATTTT	CASSVTRQGFPLSNQPQHF
TRBV5-1	-	TRBJ2-5	TRBD1	TGCGCCAGCAGCTTGGACCCCGGACAGGGAGGTAGAGAGACCCAGTACTTC	CASSLDPGQGGRETQYF
TRBV29-1	few	TRBJ1-5	-	TGCAGCGTTGGAACAGGAACTCAGCCCCAGCATTTT	CSVGTGTQPQHF
TRBV7-9	-	TRBJ1-1	-	TGTGCCAGCAGCTTAGCGGGGGCAGGGGTCACTGAAGCTTTCTTT	CASSLAGAGVTEAFF
TRBV12-5	-	TRBJ2-3	TRBD1	TGTGCTAGCGCGCAAGGGGGCGCGAGCACAGATACGCAGTATTTT	CASAQGGASTDTQYF
TRBV18	-	TRBJ1-1	TRBD1	TGTGCCAGCTCCCCTAGGACAGGGGTGAACACTGAAGCTTTCTTT	CASSPRTGVNTEAFF
TRBV6-5	-	TRBJ1-2	-	TGTGCCAGCAGTACTCGGGCCAACTATGGCTACACCTTC	CASSTRANYGYTF
TRBV5-5	-	TRBJ2-7	-	TGTGCCAGCAGCAGCTACAGCTCCTACGAGCAGTACTTC	CASSSYSSYEQYF
TRBV30	few	TRBJ1-1	-	TGTGCCTGGACGAGACAAGGGGTCACTGAAGCTTTCTTT	CAWTRQGVTEAFF
TRBV29-1	few	TRBJ1-1	TRBD1	TGCAGCGGGGGCAGGGGGACCACTGAAGCTTTCTTT	CSGGRGTTEAFF
TRBV28	-	TRBJ2-5	TRBD2	TGTGCCAGCACCCCCCCGGGCGGGAGGGCCCGGGAGACCCAGTACTTC	CASTPPGGRARETQYF
TRBV19	-	TRBJ2-7	-	TGTGCCAGTAGTATAGGTGGGGGATACTACGAGCAGTACTTC	CASSIGGGYYEQYF